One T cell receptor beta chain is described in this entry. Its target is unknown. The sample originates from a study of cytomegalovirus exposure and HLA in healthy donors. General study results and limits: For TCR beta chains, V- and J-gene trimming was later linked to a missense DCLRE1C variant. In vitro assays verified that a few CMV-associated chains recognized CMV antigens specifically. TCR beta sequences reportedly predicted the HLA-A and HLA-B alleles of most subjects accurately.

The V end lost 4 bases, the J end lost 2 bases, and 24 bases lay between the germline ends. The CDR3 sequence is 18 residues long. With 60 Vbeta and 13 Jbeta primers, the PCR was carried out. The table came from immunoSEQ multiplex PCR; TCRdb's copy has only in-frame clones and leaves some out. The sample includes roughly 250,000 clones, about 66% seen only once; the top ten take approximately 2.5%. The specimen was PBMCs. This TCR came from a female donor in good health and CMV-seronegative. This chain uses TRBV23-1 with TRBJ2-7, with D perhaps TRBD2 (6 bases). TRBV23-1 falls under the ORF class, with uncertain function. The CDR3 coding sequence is TGCGCCAGCAGTCGGGACTGGGGTTTGCAGAATAAACCCTACGAGCAGTACTTC. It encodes CASSRDWGLQNKPYEQYF.